This T cell receptor beta chain is from a study of blood T cell repertoires in COVID-19. Study-wide background: Sites in the United States, Italy and Spain provided acute and convalescent COVID-19 samples. T cells, B-cell-depleted T cells, or PBMCs supplied cDNA or gDNA.

The protocol was immunoSEQ multiplex PCR, while the TCRdb copy is restricted to in-frame clones and leaves out a portion. The sample records approximately 290,000 clones, over 85% being singletons. Germline CDR1 is SGHRS and CDR2 is YFSETQ. This CDR3 comprises 13 residues. V gave up 0 bases and J gave up 6 bases, with 9 bases separating them. This clone has only one observation. Those enrolled in Seattle joined during active infection and were followed longitudinally afterward. This chain connects TRBV5-1 to TRBJ1-1; D is uncertain. The TCR originated in a young woman with COVID-19, enrolled during active disease. Sequenced input: peripheral blood. Here the CDR3 reads CASSLGAGAEAFF. Written as DNA, the CDR3 is TGCGCCAGCAGCTTGGGTGCCGGGGCTGAAGCTTTCTTT.